This T cell receptor beta chain comes out of a study of shared clonotypes between healthy human individuals. Across the study: There were three CD4 naive, three CD4 memory, two CD8 naive and one CD8 memory plates per donor.

Regarding this clone: Its antigen remains unknown.

CDR1 is MNHEY, CDR2 SMNVEV, per germline (reference sequence). This CDR3 is built from 16 residues. Trimming shortened V by 2 bases and J by 2 bases, and 13 bases separated the two germline ends. TCRdb's copy holds only in-frame clones and misses some; the assay was immunoSEQ multiplex PCR. The repertoire includes about 2 million clones, approximately 94% of them detected once, and roughly 1% sits in the top ten. Findings and caveats of the study: The generation probabilities recorded for non-shared clonotypes fell below those of clonotypes shared by all four donors.

Naive CD8 cells, CD45RO-negative and positively selected for CCR7, excluded terminally differentiated effector memory CD45RA+ cells. The V call is TRBV27, the J call TRBJ1-5; maybe TRBD1 (5 bases). Input material: naive CD8+ T cells sorted from blood. The receptor's source is a man between 18 and 29 years old in good health. CDR3 loop: CASSLLSREGNQPQHF. CDR3 nucleotide sequence: TGTGCCAGCAGTTTACTTAGCAGGGAGGGCAATCAGCCCCAGCATTTT.